Listed below are T cell receptor beta chains from one sample, sequenced in a study of CD8 T cells in Susac syndrome. MiXCR was run by TCRdb on the immunoSEQ multiplex PCR reads, yielding one entry per CDR3 protein. The sample comprises about 240,000 distinct CDR3 sequences, almost 97% of which are singletons, and about 0.094% rests with the top ten. The specimen sequenced was CD4+ T cells from PBMCs. The receptors shown here come from a human donor with Susac syndrome. CDR3s include the opening cysteine and the closing phenylalanine or tryptophan. Fields, in order: V gene, J gene, D gene, clone size, CDR3 DNA, CDR3 protein. A D gene is named only where the DNA matches it firmly. Expanded clones are given a class, and other clones once, few, many or no size at all.

v_call: TRBV7-3; j_call: TRBJ2-5; d_call: TRBD2; clone_size: NA; cdr3_nt: TGTGCCAGCAGCCCAAAACGGACTAGCGGGACCCAAGAGACCCAGTACTTC; cdr3_aa: CASSPKRTSGTQETQYF
v_call: TRBV6-5; j_call: TRBJ1-1; d_call: NA; clone_size: NA; cdr3_nt: TGTGCCAGCAGTTACTCACGGCTACTCATGAACACTGAAGCTTTCTTT; cdr3_aa: CASSYSRLLMNTEAFF
v_call: TRBV3-1; j_call: TRBJ1-3; d_call: NA; clone_size: NA; cdr3_nt: TGTGCCAGCAGCCTCGGACTGGGTGGTGACACCATATATTTT; cdr3_aa: CASSLGLGGDTIYF
v_call: TRBV20-1; j_call: TRBJ2-7; d_call: NA; clone_size: NA; cdr3_nt: TGCAGTGCTATTGGAACTAGTCGCTACGAGCAGTACTTC; cdr3_aa: CSAIGTSRYEQYF
v_call: TRBV20-1; j_call: TRBJ2-1; d_call: NA; clone_size: NA; cdr3_nt: TGCAGTGCTACACCAAGGGACGCTAAAGGGTACAATGAGCAGTTCTTC; cdr3_aa: CSATPRDAKGYNEQFF
v_call: TRBV9; j_call: TRBJ2-1; d_call: NA; clone_size: NA; cdr3_nt: TGTGCCAGCAGCGGACAGGAGGCCTACAATGAGCAGTTCTTC; cdr3_aa: CASSGQEAYNEQFF
v_call: TRBV20-1; j_call: TRBJ1-5; d_call: NA; clone_size: NA; cdr3_nt: TGCAGTGCTAAGACGAGGGTTGGGCCCCAGCATTTT; cdr3_aa: CSAKTRVGPQHF
v_call: TRBV15; j_call: TRBJ2-7; d_call: TRBD1; clone_size: NA; cdr3_nt: TGTGCCACCTTGCGCGGGACAGGGTTCGACGAGCAGTACTTC; cdr3_aa: CATLRGTGFDEQYF
v_call: TRBV7-7; j_call: TRBJ2-1; d_call: NA; clone_size: NA; cdr3_nt: TGTGCTAGCAGCTTAGGTAGGGGGGAGGGCCGAAATGAGCAGTTCTTC; cdr3_aa: CASSLGRGEGRNEQFF
v_call: TRBV5-1; j_call: TRBJ2-5; d_call: NA; clone_size: NA; cdr3_nt: TGCGCCAGCAGCTTGGCCTTGTCCCTCCAAGAGACCCAGTACTTC; cdr3_aa: CASSLALSLQETQYF
v_call: TRBV29-1; j_call: TRBJ2-3; d_call: NA; clone_size: NA; cdr3_nt: TGCAGCGTCCAAGTTGGCAGCGGCACAGATACGCAGTATTTT; cdr3_aa: CSVQVGSGTDTQYF
v_call: TRBV20-1; j_call: TRBJ1-2; d_call: TRBD1; clone_size: NA; cdr3_nt: TGCAGTGCTATGACAGGGGGCGCGGGCTATGGCTACACCTTC; cdr3_aa: CSAMTGGAGYGYTF
v_call: TRBV9; j_call: TRBJ2-1; d_call: NA; clone_size: NA; cdr3_nt: TGTGCCAGCAGCCAGCCGGGACTCCCAGATGAGCAGTTCTTC; cdr3_aa: CASSQPGLPDEQFF
v_call: TRBV4-2; j_call: TRBJ2-7; d_call: NA; clone_size: once; cdr3_nt: TGTGCCAGCAGCCAAGATCACCGGGGTATTTACGAGCAGTACTTC; cdr3_aa: CASSQDHRGIYEQYF
v_call: TRBV2; j_call: TRBJ1-1; d_call: NA; clone_size: NA; cdr3_nt: TGTGCCAGCAGTCGGATCACTGAAGCTTTCTTT; cdr3_aa: CASSRITEAFF
v_call: TRBV29-1; j_call: TRBJ1-1; d_call: TRBD1; clone_size: NA; cdr3_nt: TGCAGCGTTGCGGTACAGGGGGCTGGGAACACTGAAGCTTTCTTT; cdr3_aa: CSVAVQGAGNTEAFF
v_call: TRBV5-1; j_call: TRBJ2-7; d_call: NA; clone_size: NA; cdr3_nt: TGCGCCAGCAGCTCGGCAGAACCCTACGAGCAGTACTTC; cdr3_aa: CASSSAEPYEQYF
v_call: TRBV7-2; j_call: TRBJ1-1; d_call: NA; clone_size: NA; cdr3_nt: TGTGCCAGCAGCCTGTCACAAAGTACAGGCGAAGTTGTCTTT; cdr3_aa: CASSLSQSTGEVVF
v_call: TRBV5-1; j_call: TRBJ2-7; d_call: TRBD2; clone_size: NA; cdr3_nt: TGCGCCAGCAGCAGGGGGGCCGGGACTAGCGTCACCTACGAGCAGTACTTC; cdr3_aa: CASSRGAGTSVTYEQYF
v_call: TRBV19; j_call: TRBJ1-1; d_call: NA; clone_size: NA; cdr3_nt: TGTGCCAGTAGTATTCGGGAGGGGTGGGAAGCTTTCTTT; cdr3_aa: CASSIREGWEAFF
v_call: TRBV24-1; j_call: TRBJ2-3; d_call: NA; clone_size: NA; cdr3_nt: TGTGCCACCAGTGATCGAGGACTCATCTCGTGGACAGATACGCAGTATTTT; cdr3_aa: CATSDRGLISWTDTQYF
v_call: TRBV27; j_call: TRBJ2-5; d_call: TRBD1; clone_size: once; cdr3_nt: TGTGCCAGCAGTTATCTTGGACAGGGGGACGCGGAGACCCAGTACTTC; cdr3_aa: CASSYLGQGDAETQYF
v_call: TRBV20-1; j_call: TRBJ1-2; d_call: NA; clone_size: NA; cdr3_nt: TGCAGTGCTAGACCCGGGCCTGCCGACGGCTACACCTTC; cdr3_aa: CSARPGPADGYTF
v_call: TRBV14; j_call: TRBJ2-6; d_call: TRBD1; clone_size: NA; cdr3_nt: TGTGCCAGCAGCCGACAGGGGTTAGGGGCCAACGTCCTGACTTTC; cdr3_aa: CASSRQGLGANVLTF
v_call: TRBV20-1; j_call: TRBJ2-1; d_call: TRBD2; clone_size: NA; cdr3_nt: TGCAGTGCTAGGTTCCTAGACGGACTAGCGGGAACAGGACACTACAATGAGCAGTTCTTC; cdr3_aa: CSARFLDGLAGTGHYNEQFF
v_call: TRBV7-2; j_call: TRBJ1-2; d_call: NA; clone_size: NA; cdr3_nt: TGTGCCAGCAGCTTATTAATAACGCCGTCCTATGGCTACACCTTC; cdr3_aa: CASSLLITPSYGYTF
v_call: TRBV29-1; j_call: TRBJ2-1; d_call: NA; clone_size: NA; cdr3_nt: TGCAGCGGGGGAGCCCGGACCTACAATGAGCAGTTCTTC; cdr3_aa: CSGGARTYNEQFF
v_call: TRBV30; j_call: TRBJ1-1; d_call: TRBD1; clone_size: NA; cdr3_nt: TGTGCCTGGAGCCCAGGGGGGGTCACTGAAGCTTTCTTT; cdr3_aa: CAWSPGGVTEAFF
v_call: TRBV7-9; j_call: TRBJ2-7; d_call: NA; clone_size: NA; cdr3_nt: TGTGCCAGCAGAGACATAGGGGGAAGCTCCTACGAGCAGTACTTC; cdr3_aa: CASRDIGGSSYEQYF
v_call: TRBV23-1; j_call: TRBJ1-5; d_call: TRBD1; clone_size: NA; cdr3_nt: TGCGCCCCCGCCGGGACAGGGGCTTCCAGAGGGCCCCAGCATTTT; cdr3_aa: CAPAGTGASRGPQHF
v_call: TRBV7-3; j_call: TRBJ2-1; d_call: NA; clone_size: NA; cdr3_nt: TGTGCCAGCAGCCCCCCGGGGGCAACCTTAGAGGGGCAGTTCTTC; cdr3_aa: CASSPPGATLEGQFF
v_call: TRBV29-1; j_call: TRBJ2-7; d_call: TRBD1; clone_size: NA; cdr3_nt: TGCAGCGGAACCGGGACAGGACTCTACGAGCAGTACTTC; cdr3_aa: CSGTGTGLYEQYF
v_call: TRBV5-1; j_call: TRBJ1-3; d_call: NA; clone_size: NA; cdr3_nt: TGCGCCAGCAGCTTGGATTCAGGAAGCTCTGGAAACACCATATATTTT; cdr3_aa: CASSLDSGSSGNTIYF
v_call: TRBV7-9; j_call: TRBJ1-1; d_call: NA; clone_size: NA; cdr3_nt: TGTGCCAGCAGCTTAGAGGTTTCCATGAACACTGAAGCTTTCTTT; cdr3_aa: CASSLEVSMNTEAFF
v_call: TRBV20-1; j_call: TRBJ2-3; d_call: TRBD2; clone_size: NA; cdr3_nt: TGCAGTGCTAGTCGTAGCGGGGACACAGATACGCAGTATTTT; cdr3_aa: CSASRSGDTDTQYF
v_call: TRBV12-3/TRBV12-4; j_call: TRBJ1-1; d_call: NA; clone_size: NA; cdr3_nt: TGTGCCAGCAGCCGTCGGGGATATAGCCCTGAAGCTTTCTTT; cdr3_aa: CASSRRGYSPEAFF
v_call: TRBV14; j_call: TRBJ2-5; d_call: NA; clone_size: NA; cdr3_nt: TGTGCCAGCAGCCAATCTCGAGGAACGAGAACTGAGACCCAGTACTTC; cdr3_aa: CASSQSRGTRTETQYF
v_call: TRBV29-1; j_call: TRBJ2-1; d_call: NA; clone_size: NA; cdr3_nt: TGCAGCGTCCTGCTGGGATTCCAAATCTACAATGAGCAGTTCTTC; cdr3_aa: CSVLLGFQIYNEQFF
v_call: TRBV7-2; j_call: TRBJ1-2; d_call: NA; clone_size: NA; cdr3_nt: TGTGCCAGCAGGGGACCGTACTATGGCTACACCTTC; cdr3_aa: CASRGPYYGYTF
v_call: TRBV9; j_call: TRBJ1-1; d_call: NA; clone_size: NA; cdr3_nt: TGTGCCAGTGAGACCACTGAAGCTTTCTTT; cdr3_aa: CASETTEAFF
v_call: TRBV6-5; j_call: TRBJ2-1; d_call: TRBD2; clone_size: NA; cdr3_nt: TGTGCCAGCAGTTACTTTATTTGGAGCGGGAAGAAGAATGAGCAGTTCTTC; cdr3_aa: CASSYFIWSGKKNEQFF
v_call: TRBV29-1; j_call: TRBJ2-7; d_call: TRBD1; clone_size: few; cdr3_nt: TGCAGCGTAGCTTTGGACAGGGGACACGAGCAGTACTTC; cdr3_aa: CSVALDRGHEQYF